This TCR beta chain was sequenced in a study of blood T cell repertoires in COVID-19 (dated by TCRdb to about 2020). Background on the whole study: Collaborator samples came from the United States, Italy and Spain and covered acute and convalescent phases of COVID-19. The material from the prospective study consisted of cDNA or gDNA derived from T cells, B-cell-depleted T cells, or PBMCs. Deeply sampled blood TCRbeta repertoires from subjects exposed to, actively infected with, or recovered from COVID-19 were included in the dataset. The repertoires were released in a freely available public database intended as a resource for research on the immune response to SARS-CoV-2. The samples were drawn from two sources: the first 160 participants of the ongoing ImmuneRACE study, and 1,000 to 1,500 subjects contributed by 6 global collaborators. The sample metadata nearly always contained a de-identified subject ID, COVID-19 status, age in years and sex. Where available, HLA class I and class II types were obtained from metadata supplied by the sample provider rather than from assay-based typing. Study-wide findings and limitations: How much clinical and demographic metadata was included differed by source and by participant, and the metadata was provided uncurated.

TCRbeta CDR3 regions were amplified from genomic DNA by means of the immunoSEQ Assay, a bias-controlled multiplex PCR. The published analysis was carried out like this. Within the assay, amplification of reference gene primers was used to estimate how many nucleated cells each sample contained. To quantify the absolute abundance of each unique TCRbeta CDR3 rearrangement, sequence reads were collapsed and filtered. For each sample, productive Simpson clonality was calculated by taking the square root of Simpson's diversity index across productive rearrangements. Entries here come from immuneACCESS through TCRdb and include only in-frame sequences with V and J called. Some clones fail to appear in such tables; in the studies checked, an unresolved V gene covers under half of the shortfall, and the cause of the remainder is unknown. V and J calls and clone size are given by that table; D and trimming were obtained from the DNA. This sample gives under 400,000 clones in total; about 91% of them show up just once. The ten biggest clones cover 1.5% to 2% of the sample.

For this clone: Which antigen it targets is not known. The input lacks base qualities; no much larger clone sits a single base away.

At one collaborating source in Seattle, patients were enrolled during active infection and were followed longitudinally through the course of disease. The collaborating institutions used their own protocols to collect whole blood in K2EDTA tubes. For TCRbeta analysis, collaborators shipped samples as frozen whole blood, isolated PBMCs, or DNA extracted from either of those sample types. The sequencing sample was made of peripheral blood. The clonotype originates from a woman in her 30s with COVID-19, enrolled during active disease.

The CDR3 corresponds to CASSPGQGDYGYTF. The DNA reads TGTGCCAGCAGTCCTGGACAGGGAGACTATGGCTACACCTTC. Recombination connected TRBV27 to TRBJ1-2, and TRBD1 aligns with 8 junction nucleotides. Here V drops 5 bases and J drops 3 bases, and the junction holds 5 bases not matched to any gene. Reading the germline V gene (reference sequence) gives CDR1 MNHEY and CDR2 SMNVEV. From cysteine to phenylalanine, the CDR3 is 14 amino acids long. CDR3 DNA is the only sequence kept; it has 42 bases, read in frame from the first base.